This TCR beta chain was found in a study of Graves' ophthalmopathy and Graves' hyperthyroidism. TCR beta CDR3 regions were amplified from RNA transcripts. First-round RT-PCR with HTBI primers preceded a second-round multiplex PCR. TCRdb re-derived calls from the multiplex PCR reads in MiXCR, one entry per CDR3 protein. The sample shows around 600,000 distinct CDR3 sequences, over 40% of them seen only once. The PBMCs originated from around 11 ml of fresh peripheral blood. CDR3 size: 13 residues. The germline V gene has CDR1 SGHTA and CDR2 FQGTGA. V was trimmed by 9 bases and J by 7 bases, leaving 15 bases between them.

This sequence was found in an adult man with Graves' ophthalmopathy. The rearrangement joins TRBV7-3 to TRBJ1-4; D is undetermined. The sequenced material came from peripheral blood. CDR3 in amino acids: CARMDPGGEKLFF. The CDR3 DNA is TGTGCCAGGATGGACCCGGGAGGTGAAAAACTGTTTTTT.